Shown below are 20 T cell receptor beta chains from a single sample sequenced in a study of CD4 and CD8 cells across lung adenocarcinoma regions (dated by TCRdb to the late 2010s). Library creation used PCR. For sequencing, a HiSeq X Ten was employed. TCRdb passed the public sequencing reads through fastp at Q25 and MiXCR, retaining productive beta sequences. Each record represents a unique CDR3 protein, reported with the most common genes and DNA among its rows. Recorded for this sample are 7,500 to 10,000 distinct CDR3 sequences; over 45% of them occurred a single time. Approximately 20% of the sample is taken by the ten largest. The source material was CD4+ T cells from the margin of a lung tumor. The sample's cell subset or site label is to be understood as: tumor margin region. All receptors derive from a female donor with lung adenocarcinoma. The CD4 and CD8 labels of this study may be unreliable.

In its sample, this clonotype was seen many times. The chain employs TRBV9 and TRBJ2-1; TRBD2 agrees at 7 bases. V was clipped by 0 bases and J by 2 bases; unmatched bases: 11. The CDR3 contains 18 residues. CDR1 SGDLS and CDR2 YYNGEE come from the germline V gene. The CDR3 region has the DNA TGTGCCAGCAGCGTAGATAATAGGAGACTAGCCCCCTACAATGAGCAGTTCTTC. Translating it yields CASSVDNRRLAPYNEQFF.

Comment on this clonotype: One end of the junction fails to match germline, which may point to a read error. The J gene is TRBJ2-4, the V gene TRBV27, with D tentatively TRBD1 (5 bases). The CDR3 loop spans 15 amino acids. The V gene's germline CDR1 is MNHEY and CDR2 SMNVEV (reference sequence). CDR3 nucleotide sequence: TGTGCCAGCGGTATGGGGCGCGGAGCCAAAAACATGCAGTACTTC. It translates to CASGMGRGAKNMQYF.

Worth noting for this clonotype: One end of the junction fails to match germline, which may point to a read error. The chain uses TRBV24-1 and TRBJ2-4; D gene ambiguous. The CDR3 has 13 residues. Germline CDR1 reads KGHDR; CDR2 reads SFDVKD. CDR3 sequence (DNA): TGTGCCACCGGGCTGTGGGCGAAAGACACGCAGTATTTC. Translated, it gives CATGLWAKDTQYF.

This chain links TRBV3-1 with TRBJ2-5; D may be TRBD2 (6 bases). The germline V gene encodes CDR1 LGHDT and CDR2 YNNKEL (reference sequence). CDR3 size: 16 residues. Between the trimmed V and J ends, which lost 5 bases and 5 bases, there was a span of 21 bases. The CDR3 loop reads CASSSMGSGVKETQYF. The CDR3 DNA sequence: TGTGCCAGCAGCTCCATGGGATCGGGGGTTAAGGAGACCCAGTACTTC.

This chain joins TRBV5-4 and TRBJ2-2; 8 nucleotides agree with TRBD1. The germline CDR1 and CDR2 sequences are SGHNT and YYREEE (reference sequence). The CDR3 sequence is 17 residues long. The ends lost 4 bases at V and 4 bases at J; junction bases unmatched: 12. The CDR3 coding sequence is TGTGCCAGCAGCCTAAACAAAGGGACAGGCGTCACCGGGGAGCTGTTTTTT. Encoded protein: CASSLNKGTGVTGELFF.

The V gene is TRBV6-1, the J gene TRBJ2-3; 7 positions agree with TRBD1. The V gene's germline CDR1 is MNHNS and CDR2 SASEGT. With 3 bases clipped from V and 14 bases from J, the junction kept 14 bases outside the gene matches. The CDR3 has 14 amino acids. CDR3 region: CASSEILSTGALYF. The CDR3 nucleotides are TGTGCCAGCAGTGAGATCTTGAGCACAGGGGCGCTGTATTTT.

The chain links TRBV20-1 to TRBJ2-3; D is unresolved. The CDR3 totals 12 residues. V lost 3 bases and J 3 bases, leaving 7 bases between the germline ends. Looked up from germline, CDR1 is DFQATT and CDR2 is SNEGSKA (reference sequence). For the CDR3, the DNA is TGCAGTGCTAGTACGGCAACAGATACGCAGTATTTT. Protein sequence: CSASTATDTQYF.

By share, this clonotype counts as medium-sized. The chain has TRBV7-2 and TRBJ2-1; D perhaps matches TRBD1 (5 bases). The V end lost 1 base, the J end lost 4 bases, and 14 bases lay between the germline ends. The CDR3 loop spans 16 amino acids. From germline, CDR1 is SGHTA and CDR2 FQGNSA. This CDR3 is CASSLVGLTEYNEQFF. CDR3 in DNA: TGTGCCAGCAGCTTAGTGGGGCTGACAGAATACAATGAGCAGTTCTTC.

This clonotype is medium-sized (0.01 to 0.1%) in the sample. The gene calls are TRBV27 and TRBJ2-5, with TRBD1 identical over 9 bases. Germline V gene sequence: CDR1 MNHEY, CDR2 SMNVEV (reference sequence). This CDR3 comprises 15 residues. The J segment lost 3 bases and the V segment lost 4 bases, leaving 6 bases of the junction unmatched. For the CDR3, the DNA is TGTGCCAGCAGTTCGCTGGACAGGGGAAAAGAGACCCAGTACTTC. As protein: CASSSLDRGKETQYF.

This clonotype was counted at least ten times. This chain joins TRBV7-2 and TRBJ2-3; TRBD2 matches at 14 bases. The length of the CDR3 is 16 residues. CDR1 and CDR2 from the germline V gene are SGHTA and FQGNSA. The ends lost 5 bases at V and 3 bases at J; junction bases unmatched: 4. The CDR3 DNA sequence: TGTGCCAGCAGCCTCGGGACTAGCGGGAGAACAGATACGCAGTATTTT. This sequence encodes CASSLGTSGRTDTQYF.

The rearrangement uses TRBV10-2 and TRBJ2-1; no clear D. The DNA end is more similar to TRBJ2-7, so the J call may be wrong. Germline V CDR1 and CDR2: WSHSY, SAAADI. The CDR3 has 13 residues. CDR3 loop: CASSETPPPEQYF. CDR3 coding DNA: TGCGCCAGCAGTGAAACACCTCCCCCCGAGCAGTACTTC.

To note about this clonotype: The junction shows a germline mismatch at one end, possibly a read error. CDR3 DNA sequence: TGTGCCAGCAGGGGGAGGGGGGGGCGTGGCCCAGAGACGCAGTATTTC. It is translated as CASRGRGGRGPETQYF. The chain uses TRBV27 and TRBJ2-3; maybe TRBD2 (7 bases). This CDR3 is built from 16 residues. CDR1 and CDR2 (germline): MNHEY, SMNVEV (reference sequence).

The chain carries TRBV30 and TRBJ1-4; the D gene is possibly TRBD1 (5 bases). Germline CDR1 and CDR2: GTSNPN and SVGIG (reference sequence). The CDR3 covers 14 residues. V dropped 0 bases and J dropped 1 base, with 6 bases sitting between them. The DNA of the CDR3 is TGTGCCTGGAGTGTAGGGGTAACTAATGAAAAACTGTTTTTT. Its translation: CAWSVGVTNEKLFF.

This clonotype appeared a few times. The chain combines TRBV10-2 with TRBJ2-7; D ambiguous. Per germline, CDR1 WSHSY and CDR2 SAAADI. Trimming removed 5 bases from V and 7 bases from J, with 9 bases in between. The CDR3 runs 11 residues. CDR3 region: CASSPKREQYF. In DNA, the CDR3 is TGCGCCAGCAGTCCAAAACGGGAGCAGTACTTC.

The gene calls are TRBV7-2 and TRBJ2-5, with D perhaps given as TRBD1 or TRBD2 (6 bases each). V shed 5 bases and J shed 2 bases, with 15 bases lying between them. CDR1 and CDR2 (germline): SGHTA, FQGNSA. This CDR3 has 15 residues. Here the CDR3 reads CASSTGATIQETQYF. In DNA form, the CDR3 reads TGTGCCAGCAGCACGGGGGCTACTATACAAGAGACCCAGTACTTC.

On this clonotype: The junction departs from the called germline gene at one end, perhaps through a read error. The chain joins TRBV6-5 to TRBJ2-4; D ambiguous. The CDR3 runs to 15 residues. Germline-derived CDR1 and CDR2 are MNHEY and SVGAGI. The CDR3 region is CARSSRLRATNTQYF. As DNA, the CDR3 is TGTGCCCGCAGTTCGCGACTGAGAGCCACAAACACGCAGTACTTC.

The rearrangement uses TRBV7-2 and TRBJ1-2; TRBD1 aligns across 8 bases. The CDR3 sequence is 14 residues long. Per germline, CDR1 SGHTA and CDR2 FQGNSA. The V and J ends lost 4 bases and 5 bases, in that order; junction bases with no gene match: 6. The DNA for the CDR3 is TGTGCCAGCAGCTCGGGACAGGTCTTGTATGGCTACACCTTC. As protein: CASSSGQVLYGYTF.

The chain links TRBV7-3 to TRBJ2-1; TRBD2 matches 7 bases. Looked up from germline, CDR1 is SGHTA and CDR2 is FQGTGA. The CDR3 spans 15 residues. Trimming removed 4 bases from V and 7 bases from J; junction bases left unmatched: 10. The CDR3 DNA sequence: TGTGCCAGCAGCTCTACGAGCGGGGAAGGGAATGAGCAGTTCTTC. It codes for CASSSTSGEGNEQFF.

This clonotype appeared a few times. The rearrangement links TRBV14 to TRBJ2-5, with D possibly being TRBD1 (6 bases). The CDR3 spans 15 residues. V was pared by 4 bases and J by 7 bases, with 19 bases between. Germline CDR1 reads SGHDN; CDR2 reads FVKESK. This CDR3 is CASSRVQQGYGTQYF. Here the CDR3 DNA reads TGTGCCAGCAGCCGCGTACAACAGGGATACGGGACCCAGTACTTC.

The chain employs TRBV23-1 and TRBJ2-1; 7 positions agree with TRBD2. TRBV23-1 falls under the ORF class, with uncertain function. J lost 0 bases, V lost 4 bases, and 12 bases had no gene match. The CDR3 length is 18 residues. CDR3 nucleotide sequence: TGCGCCAGCAGTCGGGGGGGATCTAGCGGTCGCTCCTACAATGAGCAGTTCTTC. This codes for CASSRGGSSGRSYNEQFF.